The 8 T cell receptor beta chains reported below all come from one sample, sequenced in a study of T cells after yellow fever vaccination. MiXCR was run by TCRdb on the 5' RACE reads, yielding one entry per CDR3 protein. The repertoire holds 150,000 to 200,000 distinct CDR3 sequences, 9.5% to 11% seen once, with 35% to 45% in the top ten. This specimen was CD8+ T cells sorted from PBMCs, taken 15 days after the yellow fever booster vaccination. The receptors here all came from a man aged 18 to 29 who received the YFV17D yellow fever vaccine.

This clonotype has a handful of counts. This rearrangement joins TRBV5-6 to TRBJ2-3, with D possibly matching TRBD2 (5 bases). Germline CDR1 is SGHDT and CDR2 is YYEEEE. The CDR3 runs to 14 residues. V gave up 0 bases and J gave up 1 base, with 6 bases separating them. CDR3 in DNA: TGTGCCAGCAGCTTGGAGGAGGGCACAGATACGCAGTATTTT. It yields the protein CASSLEEGTDTQYF.

The CDR3: CASRPGLDRVSPLHF. In DNA, the CDR3 is TGTGCCAGCAGACCAGGTCTGGACAGGGTTTCACCCCTCCACTTT. J is TRBJ1-6 and V is TRBV27; 8 nucleotides line up with TRBD1. The CDR3 is 15 amino acids. The V segment lost 6 bases and the J segment 9 bases; nucleotides outside the gene matches: 10. Germline-derived CDR1 and CDR2 are MNHEY and SMNVEV (reference sequence).

The CDR3 DNA follows: TGTGCCAGCAGCTTAACCCCCCCTGTTACTAACTATGGCTACACCTTC. Translating gives CASSLTPPVTNYGYTF. The genes are TRBV7-3 and TRBJ1-2; D remains unclear. The V gene's germline CDR1 is SGHTA and CDR2 FQGTGA. V lost 0 bases, J lost 0 bases, and 11 bases lay in between. The CDR3 has 16 residues.

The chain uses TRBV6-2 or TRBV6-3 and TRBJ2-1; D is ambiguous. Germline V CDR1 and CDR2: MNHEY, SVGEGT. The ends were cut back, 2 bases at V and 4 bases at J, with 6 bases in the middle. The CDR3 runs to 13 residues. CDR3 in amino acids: CASSYAGYNEQFF. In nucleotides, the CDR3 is TGTGCCAGCAGTTACGCCGGTTACAATGAGCAGTTCTTC.

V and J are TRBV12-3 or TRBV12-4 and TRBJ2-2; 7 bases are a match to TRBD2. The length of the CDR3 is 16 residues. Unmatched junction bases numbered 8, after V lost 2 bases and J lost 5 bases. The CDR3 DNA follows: TGTGCCAGCAGTTTATCCCCGGGGGAGGGGACCGGGGAGCTGTTTTTT. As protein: CASSLSPGEGTGELFF.

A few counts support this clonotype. Here the CDR3 reads CASSHGLAGGGDTQYF. The CDR3 DNA follows: TGTGCCAGCAGCCACGGACTAGCGGGGGGAGGGGATACGCAGTATTTT. The chain links TRBV7-3 to TRBJ2-3, with 14 bases that match TRBD2. Germline values: CDR1 SGHTA, CDR2 FQGTGA. V shed 5 bases, J shed 6 bases, and the junction held 7 bases outside the gene matches. The CDR3 covers 16 residues.

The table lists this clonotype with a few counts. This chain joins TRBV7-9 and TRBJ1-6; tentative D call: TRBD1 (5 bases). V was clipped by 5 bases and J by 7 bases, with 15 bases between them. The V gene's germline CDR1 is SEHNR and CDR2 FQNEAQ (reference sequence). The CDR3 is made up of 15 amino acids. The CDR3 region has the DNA TGTGCCAGCAGCAACGCCCAGTGGGGGAATTCACCCCTCCACTTT. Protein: CASSNAQWGNSPLHF. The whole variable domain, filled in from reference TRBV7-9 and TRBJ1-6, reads DTGVSQNPRHKITKRGQNVTFRCDPISEHNRLYWYRQTLGQGPEFLTYFQNEAQLEKSRLLSDRFSAERPKGSFSTLEIQRTEQGDSAMYLCASSNAQWGNSPLHFGNGTRLTVT.

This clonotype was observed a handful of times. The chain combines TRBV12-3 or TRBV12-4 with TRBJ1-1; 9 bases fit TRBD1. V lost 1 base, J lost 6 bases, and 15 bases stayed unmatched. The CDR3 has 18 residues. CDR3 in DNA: TGTGCCAGCAGTTTAGGGGGACAGGGTGATAGGAGAGTTCCTGAAGCTTTCTTT. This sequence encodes CASSLGGQGDRRVPEAFF.